This T cell receptor beta chain was sequenced for a study of beta chain features in type 1 diabetes (dated by TCRdb to between 2018 and 2020). Notes on the research overall: Mean age, gender distribution, total cell number and subset yield did not differ between patients and healthy donors. A total of 85 million to 140 million sorted cells were examined across all samples, and a strong correlation was observed between cell number per subset and RNA yield. In the study, recently diagnosed type 1 diabetes patients and matched healthy donors were compared on the TCRB repertoires of their sorted circulating CD4+ T cell subsets. Naive and central memory subsets were obtained from all 30 or so donors, but regulatory and stem cell-like memory subsets were isolated from only 8 patients and roughly 8 healthy donors.

A single peripheral blood draw of about 116 mL on average was collected from each donor into heparinised tubes. A BD FACSAria II and a panel including CD45RO, CCR7, CD25, CD127, CD95 and CD27 were used to sort naive, central memory, regulatory and stem cell-like memory CD4+ T cells. Every sorted population had a purity above 95%. PBMCs were isolated right away by Lymphoprep density gradient centrifugation and were stained directly, without culture. To minimize batch effects, samples were stained and sorted in pairs, one healthy donor with one patient per experiment. Inclusive of the bounding cysteine and phenylalanine, the CDR3 is 12 residues long. The retained sequence is limited to the CDR3, 36 bases, with the frame set at the first base. V loses 2 bases of germline sequence and J loses 5 bases, and the interval between the two ends is 10 bases. From the germline V gene, CDR1 is SQVTM and CDR2 is ANQGSEA.

The entire amount of isolated RNA was reverse transcribed using the High Capacity cDNA Reverse Transcription Kit, so the sequenced TCRB transcripts were expressed ones. Deep immunoSEQ sequencing was performed on naive, central memory and regulatory T cell samples, with an average of approximately 3.9 million total reads per sample. Sorted cells were lysed in RLT buffer and RNA was extracted with DNase-treated RNeasy Micro or Mini kits, depending on cell number. To prevent cross-contamination, every cell subset was processed on its own, while patient and healthy donor samples were processed together. The immunoSEQ multiplex PCR was used to amplify TCRB sequences from cDNA, yielding 87-bp fragments that span the CDR3 region. Amplicons were sequenced on the Illumina HiSeq platform. Regarding the original processing steps: PCR bias was computationally corrected using synthetic template baselines, reads within Hamming distance 2 were collapsed, and singletons that could not be merged were discarded. Reads were aligned against IMGT so that V, D and J genes, CDR3 length and insertions or deletions at six rearrangement sites could be assigned. Clonotype counts were normalized to sorted cell number within each subset before computing true diversity and Gini coefficients with the tcR R package. The overlap coefficient, calculated on TCRB nucleotide sequences, was used to measure repertoire sharing. Out-of-frame TCRB sequences from naive cells were analyzed to stand in for the pre-selection repertoire. TCRdb retrieved this table from immuneACCESS and kept in-frame rearrangements only. Not all clones are present; in checked studies, unresolved V genes account for under half, and no reason is known for the remainder. For V, J and clone size, that table is used; D and trimming come from the DNA. The sample data list over 650,000 clones, and about 14% of these were observed just once. Roughly 0.04% of the sample is taken by the ten largest.

The full study reports these points: Type 1 diabetes patients showed a moderate but significant shortening of TCRB CDR3 length in all four CD4+ subsets. Fewer insertions and more nucleotide deletions at VDJ recombination sites were observed in patients with type 1 diabetes, implying thymic rearrangement abnormalities. Naive, central memory and regulatory TCRB repertoires appeared more similar among patients than among healthy donors. Sequencing cDNA rather than genomic DNA could over-represent highly expressing activated cells, although activation and CD3 levels did not differ between groups. PCR may preferentially amplify shorter templates, but because patient and control samples were amplified and corrected together, any resulting skew would affect both groups equally. Only small numbers of individuals were included in the HLA sub-analyses, which left unresolved whether HLA type had any influence on TCRB rearrangement.

A few counts support this clone. Its antigen is unknown. No base qualities exist here, and no much larger clone lies one base off it. This receptor was obtained from a young man with type 1 diabetes. The sequenced sample was naive CD4+ T cells from blood. What this sample's cell subset or site label stands for: true naive CD4+ T cells. The rearranged segments are TRBV29-1 and TRBJ2-7, with a weak D call of TRBD1 (6 bases match). The CDR3 here reads CSVEKAGDEQYF. The sequenced DNA: TGCAGCGTTGAAAAGGCAGGGGACGAGCAGTACTTC.